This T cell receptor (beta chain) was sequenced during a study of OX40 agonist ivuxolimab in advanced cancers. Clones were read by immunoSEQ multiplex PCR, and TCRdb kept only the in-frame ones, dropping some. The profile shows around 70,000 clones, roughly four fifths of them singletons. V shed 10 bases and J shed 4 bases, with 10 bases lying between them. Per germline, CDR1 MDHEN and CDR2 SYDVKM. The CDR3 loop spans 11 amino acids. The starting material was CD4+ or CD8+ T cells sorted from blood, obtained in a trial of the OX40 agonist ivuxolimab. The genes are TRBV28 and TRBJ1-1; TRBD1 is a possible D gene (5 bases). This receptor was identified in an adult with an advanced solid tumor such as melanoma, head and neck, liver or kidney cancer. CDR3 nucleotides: TGTGCCACCCGACAGAGCACTGAAGCTTTCTTT. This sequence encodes CATRQSTEAFF.